These 24 T cell receptor beta chains share one sample of origin, sequenced in a study of multiple sclerosis patients with progressive multifocal leukoencephalopathy. Some clones are missing from TCRdb's copy, which holds only in-frame ones; the method was immunoSEQ multiplex PCR. The sample has roughly 30,000 clones, around 91% seen once. The time point denotes: before natalizumab initiation. The material sequenced was PBMCs. Every receptor here comes from a human donor with multiple sclerosis.

The chain links TRBV7-9 to TRBJ1-6; 8 bases line up with TRBD1. This CDR3 spans 15 amino acids. V shed 5 bases, J shed 7 bases, and the junction held 7 bases outside the gene matches. Germline CDR1 is SEHNR and CDR2 is FQNEAQ (reference sequence). CDR3 amino acids: CASSQGALLNSPLHF. In nucleotides, the CDR3 is TGTGCCAGCAGCCAGGGGGCACTTCTCAATTCACCCCTCCACTTT. The full variable domain, in which reference TRBV7-9 and TRBJ1-6 provide the parts outside the CDR3, is DTGVSQNPRHKITKRGQNVTFRCDPISEHNRLYWYRQTLGQGPEFLTYFQNEAQLEKSRLLSDRFSAERPKGSFSTLEIQRTEQGDSAMYLCASSQGALLNSPLHFGNGTRLTVT.

The chain combines TRBV5-1 with TRBJ1-3; possibly TRBD1 for D (5 bases). Germline CDR1 is SGHRS and CDR2 is YFSETQ. Trimming took off 6 bases at V and 5 bases at J, with 15 bases between the two ends. This CDR3 has 14 residues. CDR3 sequence reads: CASKPDGARNTIYF. In DNA, the CDR3 is TGCGCCAGCAAACCAGACGGGGCGCGAAACACCATATATTTT. The variable domain in full, completed from reference TRBV5-1 and TRBJ1-3, reads KAGVTQTPRYLIKTRGQQVTLSCSPISGHRSVSWYQQTPGQGLQFLFEYFSETQRNKGNFPGRFSGRQFSNSRSEMNVSTLELGDSALYLCASKPDGARNTIYFGEGSWLTVV.

The chain joins TRBV12-5 to TRBJ2-5; D perhaps matches TRBD2 (6 bases). The V and J ends lost 0 bases and 3 bases respectively, with 14 bases between them. The CDR3 totals 16 residues. Germline lookup yields CDR1 LGHNT and CDR2 FRNRAP. CDR3 amino acids: CASGLVLGSGKETQYF. The CDR3, as DNA: TGTGCTAGTGGTTTGGTACTCGGTAGCGGAAAAGAGACCCAGTACTTC. The complete variable domain, with remaining parts taken from reference TRBV12-5 and TRBJ2-5, reads DARVTQTPRHKVTEMGQEVTMRCQPILGHNTVFWYRQTMMQGLELLAYFRNRAPLDDSGMPKDRFSAEMPDATLATLKIQPSEPRDSAVYFCASGLVLGSGKETQYFGPGTRLLVL.

The rearrangement joins TRBV30 to TRBJ1-1; TRBD1 is a possible D gene (5 bases). This CDR3 has 15 residues. The germline gives CDR1 GTSNPN, CDR2 SVGIG (reference sequence). V was clipped by 5 bases and J by 4 bases, with 20 bases between them. The chain's CDR3 is CAWGRNRDGSTEAFF. The CDR3, as DNA: TGTGCCTGGGGTAGGAATCGGGACGGCTCCACTGAAGCTTTCTTT.

The rearrangement links TRBV6-5 to TRBJ2-7; weak D call: TRBD1 (6 bases). Trimming pared 5 bases from V and 2 bases from J, leaving 7 bases between. Per the germline V gene, CDR1 is MNHEY and CDR2 is SVGAGI. The CDR3 is 12 amino acids. The CDR3, as DNA: TGTGCCAGCAGTGGACAGACCTACGAGCAGTACTTC. Its translation: CASSGQTYEQYF.

The chain links TRBV5-4 to TRBJ2-7, with a possible D match to TRBD1 (5 bases). V was clipped by 0 bases and J by 5 bases, with 12 bases between them. CDR3 length equals 14 residues. Germline V gene data show CDR1 as SGHNT and CDR2 as YYREEE (reference sequence). The CDR3 loop is CASSLEAKGDEQYF. In DNA, the CDR3 is TGTGCCAGCAGCTTGGAGGCTAAAGGGGACGAGCAGTACTTC.

The rearrangement joins TRBV5-1 to TRBJ2-2; perhaps D is TRBD1 or TRBD2 (5 bases each). The germline V gene encodes CDR1 SGHRS and CDR2 YFSETQ. Trimming cost V 0 bases and J 0 bases, with 24 bases left between them. The CDR3 is made up of 21 amino acids. The chain's CDR3 is CASSLVFGDRRSLANTGELFF. In DNA form, the CDR3 reads TGCGCCAGCAGCTTGGTTTTTGGGGACCGTAGGAGTCTAGCGAACACCGGGGAGCTGTTTTTT.

The chain links TRBV7-2 to TRBJ2-1, with D possibly matching TRBD2 (5 bases). The CDR3 totals 12 residues. V gave up 4 bases and J gave up 12 bases, with 13 bases separating them. Germline V gene lookup returns CDR1 SGHTA and CDR2 FQGNSA. The CDR3 DNA reads as TGTGCCAGCAGCTACCTAGAACGGGGGCAGTTCTTC. It codes for CASSYLERGQFF.

The rearrangement links TRBV29-1 to TRBJ2-1; 9 bases fit TRBD1. V dropped 3 bases and J dropped 5; count of bases not matched to a gene: 8. The CDR3 contains 15 residues. Germline V gene lookup returns CDR1 SQVTM and CDR2 ANQGSEA. The CDR3 region has the DNA TGCAGCGTTGAGGACAGGGGCCGACTAAACAATGAGCAGTTCTTC. This sequence encodes CSVEDRGRLNNEQFF.

The rearrangement uses TRBV9 and TRBJ2-1; TRBD1 aligns across 8 bases. Germline V gives CDR1 SGDLS, CDR2 YYNGEE. J was trimmed by 3 bases and V by 4 bases; bases with no gene match: 6. CDR3 length: 15 residues. This CDR3 reads CASSPRQGSYNEQFF. The CDR3 DNA reads TGTGCCAGCAGCCCCCGACAGGGGAGCTACAATGAGCAGTTCTTC.

In this sample, this clone turned up a few times. The V and J genes are TRBV6-5 and TRBJ1-2; D is uncertain. This CDR3 comprises 12 residues. Germline-derived CDR1 and CDR2 are MNHEY and SVGAGI. Trimming pared 6 bases from V and 4 bases from J, leaving 9 bases between. CDR3 amino acids: CASSSDIYGYTF. CDR3 in DNA: TGTGCCAGCAGCAGCGACATCTATGGCTACACCTTC.

CDR3 nucleotides: TGTGCCAGCAGCTTATCCCGGCAGGCCTCGAATCAGCCCCAGCATTTT. Protein: CASSLSRQASNQPQHF. V usage is TRBV7-2 and J usage is TRBJ1-5; D call uncertain. CDR1 and CDR2 (germline): SGHTA, FQGNSA. V was trimmed by 2 bases and J by 4 bases, leaving 15 bases between them. The CDR3 covers 16 residues.

The genes are TRBV28 and TRBJ1-1, with 12 bases that match TRBD1. Trimming removed 5 bases from V and 5 bases from J; junction bases left unmatched: 9. The length of the CDR3 is 16 residues. The germline V gene encodes CDR1 MDHEN and CDR2 SYDVKM. DNA for the CDR3: TGTGCCAGCAGTGGACCGGGACAGGGGGCGCTTACTGAAGCTTTCTTT. Translating gives CASSGPGQGALTEAFF. The full variable domain, its missing parts supplied by reference TRBV28 and TRBJ1-1, is DVKVTQSSRYLVKRTGEKVFLECVQDMDHENMFWYRQDPGLGLRLIYFSYDVKMKEKGDIPEGYSVSREKKERFSLILESASTNQTSMYLCASSGPGQGALTEAFFGQGTRLTVV.

The table lists this clone with a count of one. The chain couples TRBV28 to TRBJ1-2; D is undetermined. Germline loops: CDR1 MDHEN, CDR2 SYDVKM. With 6 bases removed from V and 0 bases from J, the gap between germline ends came to 11 bases. This CDR3 region has 14 residues. CDR3 protein: CASRRVGPNYGYTF. The CDR3 DNA follows: TGTGCCAGCAGGAGGGTAGGGCCTAACTATGGCTACACCTTC.

The CDR3 DNA sequence: TGCGCCAGCAGCCAAGCCCCAGCGGGAGGGCCCCACAATGAGCAGTTCTTC. Amino acid sequence: CASSQAPAGGPHNEQFF. The chain couples TRBV4-3 to TRBJ2-1; 10 nucleotides align to TRBD2. Trimming at V came to 1 base and at J to 5 bases, leaving 8 bases not matched to a gene. The CDR3 is made up of 17 amino acids. Germline V gene lookup returns CDR1 LGHNA and CDR2 YSLEER.

This rearrangement joins TRBV7-9 to TRBJ2-1; TRBD2 is a possible D gene (5 bases). V was clipped by 2 bases and J by 7 bases, with 12 bases between them. The CDR3 consists of 14 residues. Per the germline V gene, CDR1 is SEHNR and CDR2 is FQNEAQ (reference sequence). The CDR3 DNA is TGTGCCAGCAGCTTACAGCGGAGTGGGAATGAGCAGTTCTTC. This encodes CASSLQRSGNEQFF.

The chain recombines TRBV18 with TRBJ1-3, with D possibly being TRBD1 (5 bases). Germline assignment: CDR1 KGHSH and CDR2 LQKENI. This CDR3 comprises 16 residues. V lost 3 bases to trimming and J lost 0 bases, with 12 bases between them. CDR3 nucleotides: TGTGCCAGCTCACCGACAGTGTCTCGCTCTGGAAACACCATATATTTT. Its translation: CASSPTVSRSGNTIYF.

V gene TRBV7-2 combines with J gene TRBJ1-5; 8 positions agree with TRBD1. This CDR3 is built from 15 residues. Looked up from germline, CDR1 is SGHTA and CDR2 is FQGNSA. With V trimmed by 0 bases and J by 5 bases, 3 bases remained unmatched. The CDR3 nucleotides are TGTGCCAGCAGCTTAGCGGACAGGGCACATCAGCCCCAGCATTTT. Its translation is CASSLADRAHQPQHF. The variable domain in full, with the rest retrieved from reference TRBV7-2 and TRBJ1-5, is GAGVSQSPSNKVTEKGKDVELRCDPISGHTALYWYRQSLGQGLEFLIYFQGNSAPDKSGLPSDRFSAERTGGSVSTLTIQRTQQEDSAVYLCASSLADRAHQPQHFGDGTRLSIL.

The chain combines TRBV7-3 with TRBJ1-4, with TRBD1 identical over 8 bases. The CDR3 length is 15 residues. V gave up 5 bases and J gave up 7 bases; unmatched junction bases: 9. Germline V gives CDR1 SGHTA, CDR2 FQGTGA. The CDR3 region is CASSQGAFAGEKLFF. The DNA for the CDR3 is TGTGCCAGCAGCCAGGGGGCCTTCGCTGGTGAAAAACTGTTTTTT. The whole variable domain, remainder taken from reference TRBV7-3 and TRBJ1-4, is GAGVSQTPSNKVTEKGKYVELRCDPISGHTALYWYRQSLGQGPEFLIYFQGTGAADDSGLPNDRFFAVRPEGSVSTLKIQRTERGDSAVYLCASSQGAFAGEKLFFGSGTQLSVL.

This chain connects TRBV15 to TRBJ1-1; no clear D gene. The germline CDR1 and CDR2 sequences are LNHNV and YYDKDF (reference sequence). V was clipped by 3 bases and J by 5 bases, with 16 bases between them. The CDR3 totals 15 residues. CDR3 in amino acids: CATSSTEYVGTEAFF. CDR3 DNA: TGTGCCACCAGCAGTACGGAATACGTCGGAACTGAAGCTTTCTTT.

The J gene is TRBJ1-1, the V gene TRBV11-2, with 8 bases identical to TRBD1. CDR3 size: 13 residues. V trimming: 5 bases; J trimming: 4 bases; junction bases outside the gene matches: 3. The V gene's germline CDR1 is SGHAT and CDR2 FQNNGV. The DNA for the CDR3 is TGTGCCAGCAGCCGAACAGGGGGCACTGAAGCTTTCTTT. Translation: CASSRTGGTEAFF.

Here the CDR3 DNA reads TGTGCCAGCAGCCACACAACTCAACAGGGTAACTATGGCTACACCTTC. It codes for CASSHTTQQGNYGYTF. This rearrangement joins TRBV5-6 to TRBJ1-2; D might be TRBD1 (6 bases). Germline loops: CDR1 SGHDT, CDR2 YYEEEE. The V and J ends lost 4 bases and 1 base respectively, with 17 bases between them. The CDR3 has 16 amino acids.

V is TRBV14 and J is TRBJ1-2; D is possibly TRBD1 (5 bases). The CDR3 has 19 residues. Trimming took 4 bases from V and 0 from J, leaving 24 bases between them. Per germline, CDR1 SGHDN and CDR2 FVKESK. The CDR3 DNA is TGTGCCAGCAGCCCGATGATGGAAGTCGTCGCGGGACCTAACTATGGCTACACCTTC. Its protein is CASSPMMEVVAGPNYGYTF.

The J gene is TRBJ2-7, the V gene TRBV4-1; tentative D call: TRBD2 (6 bases). V shed 1 base and J shed 0 bases, with 10 bases lying between them. Germline V CDR1 and CDR2: MGHRA, YSYEKL. The CDR3 sequence is 15 residues long. CDR3 nucleotides: TGCGCCAGCAGCCAAGTTGGAGGGGACTCCTACGAGCAGTACTTC. It translates to CASSQVGGDSYEQYF.